These T cell receptor beta chains were read from a single sample in a study of T cell changes during pregnancy in multiple sclerosis. Clones were read by immunoSEQ multiplex PCR, and TCRdb kept only the in-frame ones, dropping some. The sample has 65,000 to 85,000 clones, roughly nine tenths seen once; the top ten hold more than 0.8%. The specimen comprised peripheral blood, sampled in the first trimester of pregnancy. The receptors were sampled from a female donor in good health, enrolled as a control in a pregnancy study. CDR3s include the opening cysteine and the closing phenylalanine or tryptophan. A D gene is named only where the DNA matches it firmly. Clone size is stated in some rows and not others, as once, few, many or a class when expanded.

length,D,size,J,V,DNA,CDR3
13,.,.,TRBJ1-1,TRBV7-9,TGTGCCAGCAGCTTAGAGGTTGTAACGGGGGCTTTCTTT,CASSLEVVTGAFF
14,TRBD1,.,TRBJ2-1,TRBV9,TGTGCCAGCAGTGGGGACAGTCTGTACAATGAGCAGTTCTTC,CASSGDSLYNEQFF
14,.,.,TRBJ2-7,TRBV7-9,TGTGCCAGCAGCTCTTCTCTTGCCGGGTACGAGCAGTACTTC,CASSSSLAGYEQYF
15,TRBD1,.,TRBJ1-1,TRBV6-5,TGTGCCAGCAGTTATGGGACAGGGCAGAACACTGAAGCTTTCTTT,CASSYGTGQNTEAFF
14,.,once,TRBJ1-2,TRBV19,TGTGCCAGTAGTATTTCCGCGGGAGGTTATGGCTACACCTTC,CASSISAGGYGYTF
16,.,few,TRBJ2-6,TRBV6-4,TGTGCCAGCAGTTTGGGCACCAGCTCTGGGGCCAACGTCCTGACTTTC,CASSLGTSSGANVLTF
13,.,once,TRBJ1-1,TRBV7-9,TGTGCCAGCAGCTTAAAGAGGGAAACTGAAGCTTTCTTT,CASSLKRETEAFF
15,TRBD1,.,TRBJ1-4,TRBV19,TGTGCCAGTAGTGGGACAGGGGCCGGCGATGAAAAACTGTTTTTT,CASSGTGAGDEKLFF
15,TRBD1,once,TRBJ1-4,TRBV19,TGTGCCAGTAGTTTCCCGGGACAGGGCTGGGAAAAACTGTTTTTT,CASSFPGQGWEKLFF
15,TRBD2,.,TRBJ2-7,TRBV6-1,TGTGCCAGCAGTCCCCAGCGGGAGGGCCGGAGGGAGCAGTACTTC,CASSPQREGRREQYF
16,.,.,TRBJ2-5,TRBV4-3,TGCGCCAGCAGCCAAGAGGTTGCGGGGTTGGGAGAGACCCAGTACTTC,CASSQEVAGLGETQYF
13,.,.,TRBJ2-7,TRBV18,TGTGCCAGCTCTAACCAGGGCCCCTACGAGCAGTACTTC,CASSNQGPYEQYF
16,TRBD1,.,TRBJ2-7,TRBV6-5,TGTGCCAGCAGTTACTTAGGGACAGGGGGAAGGTACGAGCAGTACTTC,CASSYLGTGGRYEQYF
13,.,.,TRBJ2-2,TRBV4-2,TGTGCCAGCAGCCAAGGACAGAACGGGGAGCTGTTTTTT,CASSQGQNGELFF
13,TRBD2,.,TRBJ2-7,TRBV6-5,TGTGCCAGCAGGGAGGGACTAGCGGGAGTTAAATACTTC,CASREGLAGVKYF
16,.,.,TRBJ1-1,TRBV28,TGTGCCAGCAGCTCGATACCGGGACAAAAGAACACTGAAGCTTTCTTT,CASSSIPGQKNTEAFF
15,TRBD2,.,TRBJ2-7,TRBV5-1,TGCGCCAGCAGCTTGGATAGTGGACTAGCGATCGAGCAGTACTTC,CASSLDSGLAIEQYF
14,TRBD2,.,TRBJ2-7,TRBV5-6,TGTGCCAGCAGTTCAACGGGAGGCTCCTACGAGCAGTACTTC,CASSSTGGSYEQYF
16,.,.,TRBJ1-2,TRBV19,TGTGCCAGTAGCCTTCCCATTCGCAGGGACTTAGGTGGCTACACCTTC,CASSLPIRRDLGGYTF
15,TRBD1,.,TRBJ1-5,TRBV28,TGTGCCAGCAGCACGGGACAGGGGGCTTACCAGCCCCAGCATTTT,CASSTGQGAYQPQHF
14,.,.,TRBJ2-3,TRBV30,TGTGCCTGGAGTAATACTTTAACCCCAGATACGCAGTATTTT,CAWSNTLTPDTQYF
14,.,.,TRBJ2-2,TRBV5-4,TGTGCCAGCAGCTTGGGGCCGAACACCGGGGAGCTGTTTTTT,CASSLGPNTGELFF
13,.,.,TRBJ1-3,TRBV11-2,TGTGCCAGCAGCACGGGTGGAGGAAACACCATATATTTT,CASSTGGGNTIYF
14,TRBD1,.,TRBJ2-2,TRBV5-1,TGCGCCAGCATGAGACAGGGGTTTGCCGGGGAGCTGTTTTTT,CASMRQGFAGELFF
17,TRBD1,once,TRBJ1-2,TRBV5-1,TGCGCCAGCAGCCCCCGGGGGGGGACAGGGGTTAACTATGGCTACACCTTC,CASSPRGGTGVNYGYTF
16,.,once,TRBJ2-1,TRBV6-4,TGTGCCAGCAGTGAGGGAGTAGCCCGTACGTTTAGTGAGCAGTTCTTC,CASSEGVARTFSEQFF
15,.,.,TRBJ2-7,TRBV28,TGTGCCAGCAGTTCCGAGGCTGGATCCACCTACGAGCAGTACTTC,CASSSEAGSTYEQYF
14,.,.,TRBJ1-5,TRBV7-2,TGTGCCAGCAGCATTACAGGGAGCAATCAGCCCCAGCATTTT,CASSITGSNQPQHF
15,.,.,TRBJ1-2,TRBV7-9,TGTGCCAGCAGCTTCGGGGAATCCATAAACTATGGCTACACCTTC,CASSFGESINYGYTF
15,.,.,TRBJ2-1,TRBV7-2,TGTGCCAGTGTAGGTTTGGACAGAGCCTACAATGAGCAGTTCTTC,CASVGLDRAYNEQFF
15,TRBD1,.,TRBJ2-5,TRBV6-1,TGTGCCAGCAGTGGGGACAGGGTCGCCCAAGAGACCCAGTACTTC,CASSGDRVAQETQYF
13,.,.,TRBJ2-2,TRBV5-1,TGCGCCAGCAGCCCTTCGAGGCCCGGGGAGCTGTTTTTT,CASSPSRPGELFF
15,.,.,TRBJ1-2,TRBV28,TGTGCCAGCAGTTTCCGGTTAGGCAGGGACTATGGCTACACCTTC,CASSFRLGRDYGYTF
15,.,.,TRBJ1-5,TRBV9,TGTGCCAGCAGCGTAGGAGATTTTAGCAATCAGCCCCAGCATTTT,CASSVGDFSNQPQHF
16,.,once,TRBJ1-3,TRBV28,TGTGCCAGCAGTCCATGGCAGGCTCCCGCGGGAAACACCATATATTTT,CASSPWQAPAGNTIYF
12,TRBD1,.,TRBJ1-1,TRBV29-1,TGCAGCGCCGGACAGGGGAACACTGAAGCTTTCTTT,CSAGQGNTEAFF
13,TRBD1,.,TRBJ1-4,TRBV14,TGTGCCAGCGGAGACAGGGTTAATGAAAAACTGTTTTTT,CASGDRVNEKLFF
12,.,once,TRBJ1-1,TRBV18,TGTGCCAGCTCACCGGTGGGGGCAGAAGCTTTCTTT,CASSPVGAEAFF
14,.,.,TRBJ1-6,TRBV5-6,TGTGCCAGCAGCTTGGGCCAGGCCTATTCACCCCTCCACTTT,CASSLGQAYSPLHF
14,.,.,TRBJ1-3,TRBV7-2,TGTGCCAGCAGCTTAGACGGGGTAGCGTACACCATATATTTT,CASSLDGVAYTIYF
15,TRBD2,.,TRBJ2-1,TRBV7-2,TGTGCCAGCAGCCATGGGGCGGGGGGCTACAATGAGCAGTTCTTC,CASSHGAGGYNEQFF
14,TRBD1,.,TRBJ2-7,TRBV10-3,TGTGCCATCAGGTCGGACAGGGAGACCTACGAGCAGTACTTC,CAIRSDRETYEQYF
13,TRBD1,.,TRBJ1-1,TRBV25-1,TGTGCCAGCAGGAGGACAGGGGACACTGAAGCTTTCTTT,CASRRTGDTEAFF
16,.,.,TRBJ1-2,TRBV25-1,TGTGCCAGCAGTCCCGCCGGCATTGGGAGGGACTATGGCTACACCTTC,CASSPAGIGRDYGYTF
12,.,once,TRBJ1-2,TRBV7-2,TGTGCCAGCACTCCTTGGGGGCATGGCTACACCTTC,CASTPWGHGYTF
15,.,.,TRBJ2-7,TRBV9,TGTGCCAGCAGCGCCCAAAACGACTCCCCGGGTGAGCAGTACTTC,CASSAQNDSPGEQYF
12,TRBD2,.,TRBJ2-3,TRBV6-5,TGTGCCAGCAGTACGGGGGGAGATACGCAGTATTTT,CASSTGGDTQYF
15,TRBD1,once,TRBJ1-2,TRBV18,TGTGCCAGCTCTCCGCTGTCTGACAGGGGGTATGGCTACACCTTC,CASSPLSDRGYGYTF
15,.,.,TRBJ1-4,TRBV7-2,TGTGCCAGCAGCCTTAACGGTGCAACTAATGAAAAACTGTTTTTT,CASSLNGATNEKLFF
13,.,.,TRBJ1-3,TRBV6-5,TGTGCCAGCAATAGGCAGGGAGGAAACACCATATATTTT,CASNRQGGNTIYF
14,.,.,TRBJ1-2,TRBV9,TGTGCCAGCAGCGACTATGGGTCGGTCTATGGCTACACCTTC,CASSDYGSVYGYTF
17,TRBD2,.,TRBJ2-7,TRBV19,TGTGCCAGTAGTATAGCATTCTCGGCTAGCGGGACCTACGAGCAGTACTTC,CASSIAFSASGTYEQYF
15,TRBD1,.,TRBJ1-1,TRBV4-3,TGCGCCAGCAGCCAAACCCTTACAGGGGGCACTGAAGCTTTCTTT,CASSQTLTGGTEAFF
13,.,.,TRBJ1-1,TRBV5-6,TGTGCCAGCAGCGACGCGAGCGTTCCTGAAGCTTTCTTT,CASSDASVPEAFF
14,.,few,TRBJ1-1,TRBV18,TGTGCCAGCTCACCACAAGGCAGGGCGGAGGGAGCTTTCTTT,CASSPQGRAEGAFF
15,.,.,TRBJ1-5,TRBV6-1,TGTGCCAGCAGTGTAATAACAGGTTTCGATCAGCCCCAGCATTTT,CASSVITGFDQPQHF